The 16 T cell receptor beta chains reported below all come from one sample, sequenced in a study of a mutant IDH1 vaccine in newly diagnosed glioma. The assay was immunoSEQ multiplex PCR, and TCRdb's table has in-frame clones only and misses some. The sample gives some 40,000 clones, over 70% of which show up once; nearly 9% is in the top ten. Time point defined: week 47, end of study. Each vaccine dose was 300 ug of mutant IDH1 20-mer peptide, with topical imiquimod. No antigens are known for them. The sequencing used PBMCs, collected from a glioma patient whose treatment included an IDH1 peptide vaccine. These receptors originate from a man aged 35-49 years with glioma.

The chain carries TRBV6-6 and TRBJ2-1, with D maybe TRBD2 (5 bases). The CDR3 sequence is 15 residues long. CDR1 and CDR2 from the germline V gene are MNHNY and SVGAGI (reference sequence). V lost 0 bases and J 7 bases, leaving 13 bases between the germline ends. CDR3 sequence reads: CASSYSMVLANEQFF. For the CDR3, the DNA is TGTGCCAGCAGTTACTCGATGGTGCTAGCTAATGAGCAGTTCTTC.

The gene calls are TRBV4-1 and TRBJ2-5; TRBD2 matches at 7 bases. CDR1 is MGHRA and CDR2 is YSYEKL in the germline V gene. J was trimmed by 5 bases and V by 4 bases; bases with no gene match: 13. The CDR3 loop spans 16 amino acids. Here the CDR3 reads CASSPPGREWPETQYF. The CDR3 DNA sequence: TGCGCCAGCAGCCCGCCCGGGCGGGAGTGGCCGGAGACCCAGTACTTC.

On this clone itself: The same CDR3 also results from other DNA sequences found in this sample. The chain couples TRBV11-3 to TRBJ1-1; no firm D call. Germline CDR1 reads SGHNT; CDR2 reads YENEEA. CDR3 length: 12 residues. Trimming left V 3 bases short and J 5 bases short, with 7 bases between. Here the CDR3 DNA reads TGTGCCAGCAGCTTTTCCGGGACTGAAGCTTTCTTT. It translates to CASSFSGTEAFF.

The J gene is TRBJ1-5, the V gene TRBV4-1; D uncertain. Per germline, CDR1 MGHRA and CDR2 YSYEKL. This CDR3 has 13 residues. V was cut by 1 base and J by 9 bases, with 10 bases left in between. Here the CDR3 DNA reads TGCGCCAGCAGCCAAGTCCTGTTTGTGCCCCAGCATTTT. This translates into CASSQVLFVPQHF.

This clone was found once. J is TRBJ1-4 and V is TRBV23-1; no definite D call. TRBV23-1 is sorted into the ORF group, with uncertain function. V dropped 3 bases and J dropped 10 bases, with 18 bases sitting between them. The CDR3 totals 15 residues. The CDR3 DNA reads TGCGCCAGCAGTCAGCGCCGGGATTTACGGCGAAAACTGTTTTTT. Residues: CASSQRRDLRRKLFF.

The CDR3 loop is CASSSQTGGIGNTIYF. CDR3 DNA sequence: TGTGCCAGCAGTTCCCAGACAGGGGGCATAGGAAACACCATATATTTT. The J gene is TRBJ1-3, the V gene TRBV27; 10 bases map to TRBD1. Unmatched junction bases numbered 7, after V lost 4 bases and J lost 4 bases. Looked up from germline, CDR1 is MNHEY and CDR2 is SMNVEV (reference sequence). CDR3 length: 16 residues.

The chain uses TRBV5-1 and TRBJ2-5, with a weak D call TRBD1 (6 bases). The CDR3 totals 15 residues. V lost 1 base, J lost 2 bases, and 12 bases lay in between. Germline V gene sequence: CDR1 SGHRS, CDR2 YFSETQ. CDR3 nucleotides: TGCGCCAGCAGCTTGCAGGGGCTACCGCAAGAGACCCAGTACTTC. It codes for CASSLQGLPQETQYF.

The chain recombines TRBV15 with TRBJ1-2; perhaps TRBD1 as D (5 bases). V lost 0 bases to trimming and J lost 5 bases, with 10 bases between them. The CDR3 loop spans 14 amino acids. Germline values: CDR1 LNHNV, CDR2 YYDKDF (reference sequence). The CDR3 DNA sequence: TGTGCCACCAGCAGAGAAGGAGGGGCGTATGGCTACACCTTC. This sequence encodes CATSREGGAYGYTF.

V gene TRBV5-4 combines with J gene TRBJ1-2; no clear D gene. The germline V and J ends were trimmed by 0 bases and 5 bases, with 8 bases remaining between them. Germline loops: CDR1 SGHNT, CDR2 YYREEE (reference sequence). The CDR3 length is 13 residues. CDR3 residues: CASSLAEAYGYTF. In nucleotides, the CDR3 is TGTGCCAGCAGCTTGGCAGAGGCTTATGGCTACACCTTC.

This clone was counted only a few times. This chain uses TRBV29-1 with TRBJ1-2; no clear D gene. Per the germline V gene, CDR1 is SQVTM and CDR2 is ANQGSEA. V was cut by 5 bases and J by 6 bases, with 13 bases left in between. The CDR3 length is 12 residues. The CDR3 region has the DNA TGCAGCGTTCTCCGGGGAGAGGATGGCTACACCTTC. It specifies CSVLRGEDGYTF.

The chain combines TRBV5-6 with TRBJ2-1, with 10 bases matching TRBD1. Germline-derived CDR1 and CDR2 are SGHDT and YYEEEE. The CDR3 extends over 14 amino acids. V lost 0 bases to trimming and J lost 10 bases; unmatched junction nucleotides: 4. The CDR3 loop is CASSLGQGANEQFF. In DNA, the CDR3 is TGTGCCAGCAGCTTGGGACAGGGGGCAAACGAGCAGTTCTTC.

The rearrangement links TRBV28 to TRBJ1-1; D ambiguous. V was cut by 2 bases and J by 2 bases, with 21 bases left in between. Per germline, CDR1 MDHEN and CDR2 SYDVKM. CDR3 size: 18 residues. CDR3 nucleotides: TGTGCCAGCAGTTTAGAGGTTGTTGGCTGGCAGCTTAACACTGAAGCTTTCTTT. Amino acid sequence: CASSLEVVGWQLNTEAFF.

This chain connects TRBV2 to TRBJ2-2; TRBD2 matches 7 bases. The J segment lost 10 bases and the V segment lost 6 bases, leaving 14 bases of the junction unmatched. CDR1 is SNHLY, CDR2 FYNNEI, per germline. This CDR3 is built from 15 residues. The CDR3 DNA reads TGTGCCAGCAGCCGGGGGGAGTTCCTCTCGTCGGAGCTGTTTTTT. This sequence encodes CASSRGEFLSSELFF. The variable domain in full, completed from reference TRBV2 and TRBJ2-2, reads EPEVTQTPSHQVTQMGQEVILRCVPISNHLYFYWYRQILGQKVEFLVSFYNNEISEKSEIFDDQFSVERPDGSNFTLKIRSTKLEDSAMYFCASSRGEFLSSELFFGEGSRLTVL.

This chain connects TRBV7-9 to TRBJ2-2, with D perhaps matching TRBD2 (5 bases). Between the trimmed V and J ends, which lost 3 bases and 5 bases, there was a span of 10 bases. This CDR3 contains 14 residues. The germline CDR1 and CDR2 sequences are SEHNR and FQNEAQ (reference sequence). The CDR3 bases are TGTGCCAGCAGCTTGGGAGAAAGGACCGGGGAGCTGTTTTTT. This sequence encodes CASSLGERTGELFF.

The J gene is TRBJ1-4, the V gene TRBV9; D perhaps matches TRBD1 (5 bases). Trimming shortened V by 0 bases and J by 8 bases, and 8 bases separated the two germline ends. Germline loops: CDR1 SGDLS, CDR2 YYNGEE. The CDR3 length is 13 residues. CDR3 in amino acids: CASSVGEGEKLFF. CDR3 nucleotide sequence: TGTGCCAGCAGCGTAGGGGAGGGGGAAAAACTGTTTTTT. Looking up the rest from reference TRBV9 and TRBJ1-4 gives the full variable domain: DSGVTQTPKHLITATGQRVTLRCSPRSGDLSVYWYQQSLDQGLQFLIQYYNGEERAKGNILERFSAQQFPDLHSELNLSSLELGDSALYFCASSVGEGEKLFFGSGTQLSVL.

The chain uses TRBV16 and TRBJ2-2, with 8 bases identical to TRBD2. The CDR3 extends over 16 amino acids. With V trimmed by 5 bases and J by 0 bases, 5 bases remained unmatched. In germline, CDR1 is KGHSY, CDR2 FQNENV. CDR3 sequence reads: CASSGAGGANTGELFF. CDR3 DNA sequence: TGTGCCAGCAGCGGCGCGGGGGGCGCGAACACCGGGGAGCTGTTTTTT.